This T cell receptor (beta chain) was identified in a study of graft-versus-host responses after intestinal transplantation. Across the whole study: Recipients got multivisceral, liver-intestinal, or isolated intestinal transplants. Once they had received anti-thymocyte globulin induction, all recipients took tacrolimus and steroids for approximately 3 years. General study results and limits: Among recipient marrow samples, GvH clones were found; some appeared first in ileum or blood. Patients who carried graft-donor T cell macrochimerism also had high graft-versus-host to host-versus-graft clonal ratios in their allografts.

Only in-frame clones appear in the TCRdb table, and some are missing; sequencing was by immunoSEQ multiplex PCR. In the table there are just under 100,000 clones, roughly 90% of which are singletons. As concerns this clone: Antigen unknown.

The receptor was isolated from a human patient who received an intestinal transplant, so some T cells may come from the graft donor. The starting material was PBMCs, obtained 450 to 480 days after intestinal transplant.

The CDR3 loop is CASSVGAAKNIQYF. The CDR3 DNA reads TGTGCCAGCAGCGTCGGGGCAGCCAAAAACATTCAGTACTTC. The V gene is TRBV9, the J gene TRBJ2-4; D possibly uses TRBD1 or TRBD2 (5 bases each). CDR3 size: 14 residues. V was clipped by 2 bases and J by 0 bases, with 6 bases between them. CDR1 and CDR2 (germline): SGDLS, YYNGEE. Full variable domain (rest looked up from reference TRBV9 and TRBJ2-4): DSGVTQTPKHLITATGQRVTLRCSPRSGDLSVYWYQQSLDQGLQFLIQYYNGEERAKGNILERFSAQQFPDLHSELNLSSLELGDSALYFCASSVGAAKNIQYFGAGTRLSVL.